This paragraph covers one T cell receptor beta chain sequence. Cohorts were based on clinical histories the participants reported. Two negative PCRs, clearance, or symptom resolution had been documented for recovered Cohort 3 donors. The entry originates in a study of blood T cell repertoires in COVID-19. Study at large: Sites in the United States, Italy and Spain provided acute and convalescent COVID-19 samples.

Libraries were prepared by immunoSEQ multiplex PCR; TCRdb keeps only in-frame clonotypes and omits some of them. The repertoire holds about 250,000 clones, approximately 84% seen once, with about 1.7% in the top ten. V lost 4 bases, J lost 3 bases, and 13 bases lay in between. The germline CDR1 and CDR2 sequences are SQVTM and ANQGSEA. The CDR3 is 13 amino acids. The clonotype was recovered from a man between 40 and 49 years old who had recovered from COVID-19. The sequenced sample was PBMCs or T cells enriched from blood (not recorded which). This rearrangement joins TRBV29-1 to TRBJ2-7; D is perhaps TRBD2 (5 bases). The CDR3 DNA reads TGCAGCGTTGCCGGGCTAGCAGACTACGAGCAGTACTTC. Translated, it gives CSVAGLADYEQYF.